This TCR beta chain was observed in a study of blood T cell repertoires in COVID-19. Study-level information: PBMCs, B-cell-depleted T cells, or T cells were the source of the cDNA or gDNA that made up the material.

The V gene lost 3 bases and the J gene lost 0 bases, with 7 bases spanning the gap. Germline V CDR1 and CDR2: SGHDT, YYEEEE. The length of the CDR3 is 14 residues. Source study methods: Quantification of nucleated cells was approximated via reference gene primer amplification. The method was immunoSEQ multiplex PCR; TCRdb's version includes in-frame clones alone and lacks a portion of them. D and trimming were read from the DNA, whereas the V and J calls and clone size are those reported in that table. Of fewer than 150,000 clones in the sample, 75% to 90% were seen once. This receptor was taken from a human donor in a cohort sampled during active COVID-19. V usage is TRBV5-6 and J usage is TRBJ1-3; no clear D. The source material was peripheral blood. As DNA, the CDR3 is TGTGCCAGCAGCTGGCAGTACTCTGGAAACACCATATATTTT. This gives the protein CASSWQYSGNTIYF.